This entry concerns a single T cell receptor beta chain. The record originates from a study of T-cell memory formation after mild COVID-19. TCRdb reprocessed the 5' RACE reads via MiXCR and lists one record per CDR3 protein. This repertoire shows about 140,000 distinct CDR3 sequences, 15% to 20% found once; its top ten account for 2% to 2.5%. This TCR was recovered from an adult woman who had mild COVID-19 (a few samples of this study predate the infection). Cell type and time point are not known. Sequenced sample: PBMCs or a T cell subset sorted from them (not recorded which).

This CDR3 is CASSSPSGRARSNGDTQYF. CDR3 sequence (DNA): TGTGCCAGCAGCTCGCCTAGCGGGAGGGCCCGGTCCAACGGGGATACGCAGTATTTT. The chain uses TRBV11-3 and TRBJ2-3, with 12 positions matching TRBD2. The CDR3 totals 19 residues. V lost 4 bases, J lost 6 bases, and 17 bases stayed unmatched. Germline CDR1 and CDR2: SGHNT and YENEEA.